This entry lists 25 T cell receptor beta chains sequenced from one sample in a study of vaccination effects on CD4 cells after COVID-19 (dated by TCRdb to the early 2020s). To identify antigen-specific CD4+ T cell clonotypes by their expansion, the ViraFEST assay first stimulated PBMC with viral peptide pools and then applied TCR sequencing. After more than nine days of culture, CD4+ T cells were isolated with the EasySep CD4+ T cell isolation kit. Healthy vaccine recipients had no prior SARS-CoV-2 infection, confirmed by negative nucleocapsid antibodies before and after vaccination. The library was obtained by the immunoSEQ multiplex PCR assay. The table comes from immuneACCESS by way of TCRdb, which keeps in-frame sequences with V and J called. Part of the clones is missing from these tables; in studies checked, under half for an unresolved V gene and the rest for unknown reasons. Here the sample has about 40,000 clones; roughly 76% occur a single time. The top ten clones comprise approximately 22% of the sample.

Their target antigens are unknown. The material sequenced was CD4+ T cells from PBMCs cultured with SARS-CoV-2 spike peptides, taken before COVID-19 vaccination. Interpreted using the paper, the cell subset or site label stands for: SARS-CoV-2 spike overlapping peptide pool stimulation. Receptors were obtained from a human donor who received a COVID-19 vaccine.

V gene TRBV18 combines with J gene TRBJ2-2; D gene unclear. This CDR3 region has 14 residues. Germline V CDR1 and CDR2: KGHSH, LQKENI. The V end was cut by 1 base, the J end by 3 bases, with 6 bases between. CDR3 protein: CASSPHHDTGELFF. The CDR3, as DNA: TGTGCCAGCTCACCACATCACGACACCGGGGAGCTGTTTTTT.

This clone was seen a few times. The chain combines TRBV6-2 or TRBV6-3 with TRBJ1-2; D is ambiguous. Germline CDR1 MNHEY, CDR2 SVGEGT. The ends were cut back, 8 bases at V and 2 bases at J, with 15 bases in the middle. The CDR3 has 14 amino acids. CDR3 sequence (DNA): TGTGCCAGCCGCCGGTCCCCCTTAAACTATGGCTACACCTTC. Translation gives CASRRSPLNYGYTF.

This clone was recorded a few times. V gene TRBV30 combines with J gene TRBJ1-1; D perhaps matches TRBD1 (5 bases). The CDR3 runs 16 residues. CDR1 GTSNPN and CDR2 SVGIG come from the germline V gene (reference sequence). CDR3 loop: CAHCPSLAGPDTEAFF. In nucleotides, the CDR3 is TGTGCACACTGCCCCTCCCTAGCAGGGCCGGACACTGAAGCTTTCTTT.

The chain recombines TRBV6-1 with TRBJ2-7; D uncertain. Trimming stripped 1 base from V and 0 bases from J, with 10 bases between. CDR1 is MNHNS, CDR2 SASEGT, per germline. CDR3 length equals 15 residues. The CDR3 loop reads CASSEGLQSSYEQYF. The CDR3 region has the DNA TGTGCCAGCAGTGAAGGACTCCAGAGCTCCTACGAGCAGTACTTC.

V is TRBV9 and J is TRBJ2-5; TRBD1 is a possible D gene (5 bases). The CDR3 covers 14 residues. The V end was cut by 3 bases, the J end by 7 bases, with 16 bases between. CDR1 is SGDLS, CDR2 YYNGEE, per germline. The CDR3 nucleotides are TGTGCCAGCAGCGCACCCACCCCAACAGGGACCCAGTACTTC. Residues: CASSAPTPTGTQYF.

The chain has TRBV5-5 and TRBJ1-2, with a tentative D call TRBD1 (6 bases). V was shortened by 1 base and J by 8 bases, with 12 bases between the two germline ends. Germline assignment: CDR1 SGHKS and CDR2 YYEKEE (reference sequence). The CDR3 covers 13 residues. The CDR3 loop reads CASSLSGGAGYTF. The CDR3 DNA sequence: TGTGCCAGCAGCTTGTCTGGGGGCGCGGGCTACACCTTC. Complete variable domain (other parts from reference TRBV5-5 and TRBJ1-2): DAGVTQSPTHLIKTRGQQVTLRCSPISGHKSVSWYQQVLGQGPQFIFQYYEKEERGRGNFPDRFSARQFPNYSSELNVNALLLGDSALYLCASSLSGGAGYTFGSGTRLTVV.

V usage is TRBV18 and J usage is TRBJ2-7, with 8 bases aligning to TRBD2. V lost 6 bases, J lost 7 bases, and 11 bases stayed unmatched. The CDR3 extends over 14 amino acids. Germline CDR1 is KGHSH and CDR2 is LQKENI. The CDR3 DNA follows: TGTGCCAGCTCGCCCGGCCTAGCGGGTTGGGAGCAGTACTTC. It is translated as CASSPGLAGWEQYF.

V usage is TRBV10-3 and J usage is TRBJ1-2, with a weak D call TRBD1 (5 bases). The CDR3 loop spans 15 amino acids. Germline lookup yields CDR1 ENHRY and CDR2 SYGVKD. Trimming left V 5 bases short and J 8 bases short, with 21 bases between. The CDR3 region has the DNA TGTGCCATCAGTCGGTCTTGGGGGGGGTCTGAAGGCTACACCTTC. Protein product: CAISRSWGGSEGYTF.

This clone was seen only once. The rearrangement uses TRBV18 and TRBJ2-1; 9 bases agree with TRBD2. This CDR3 spans 15 amino acids. The V gene end was trimmed by 3 bases and the J gene end by 9 bases; junction bases not matched to a gene: 9. Germline-derived CDR1 and CDR2 are KGHSH and LQKENI. The CDR3 is CASSPLPGLALEQFF. The DNA of the CDR3 is TGTGCCAGCTCACCTCTTCCGGGACTAGCCCTTGAGCAGTTCTTC.

The chain links TRBV30 to TRBJ1-1; maybe TRBD1 (5 bases). This CDR3 contains 14 residues. Germline V gene data show CDR1 as GTSNPN and CDR2 as SVGIG (reference sequence). V was shortened by 2 bases and J by 1 base, with 11 bases between the two germline ends. The CDR3 bases are TGTGCCTGGAGTCCTGGACACCAGAACACTGAAGCTTTCTTT. Amino acid sequence: CAWSPGHQNTEAFF. Drawing the rest from reference TRBV30 and TRBJ1-1, the complete variable domain is SQTIHQWPATLVQPVGSPLSLECTVEGTSNPNLYWYRQAAGRGLQLLFYSVGIGQISSEVPQNLSASRPQDRQFILSSKKLLLSDSGFYLCAWSPGHQNTEAFFGQGTRLTVV.

The chain uses TRBV29-1 and TRBJ2-1; D is perhaps TRBD2 (7 bases). The CDR3 runs 14 residues. Germline assignment: CDR1 SQVTM and CDR2 ANQGSEA. Trimming removed 4 bases from V and 3 bases from J, with 13 bases in between. The CDR3 region has the DNA TGCAGCGTTGGGGGCGGGGGCCTCTACAATGAGCAGTTCTTC. It is translated as CSVGGGGLYNEQFF.

The chain carries TRBV27 and TRBJ1-1; TRBD1 might be the D (5 bases). The CDR3 is 12 residues long. Germline V CDR1 and CDR2: MNHEY, SMNVEV (reference sequence). With 4 bases removed from V and 11 bases from J, the gap between germline ends came to 14 bases. The CDR3 sequence is CASSSPGLQAFF. DNA for the CDR3: TGTGCCAGCAGTTCTCCGGGACTCCAGGCTTTCTTT.

V usage is TRBV18 and J usage is TRBJ1-5, with 9 nucleotides matching TRBD1. Germline V lookup: CDR1 KGHSH, CDR2 LQKENI. The V and J ends lost 3 bases and 2 bases, in that order; junction bases with no gene match: 5. The CDR3 runs to 16 residues. The CDR3 DNA follows: TGTGCCAGCTCACCGACAGGGGGAAGGCGCAATCAGCCCCAGCATTTT. Protein product: CASSPTGGRRNQPQHF.

V gene TRBV24-1 combines with J gene TRBJ2-1, with 7 nucleotides matching TRBD1. After removal of 9 bases from V and 0 bases from J, the junction contained 4 bases not matched to a gene. The CDR3 spans 14 residues. CDR1 and CDR2 (germline): KGHDR, SFDVKD. CDR3 in amino acids: CATGRDSSYNEQFF. The CDR3 region has the DNA TGTGCCACCGGCCGGGACAGCTCCTACAATGAGCAGTTCTTC.

The CDR3 region is CATSAVAGPYNEQFF. CDR3 sequence (DNA): TGTGCCACCAGTGCCGTAGCGGGACCCTACAATGAGCAGTTCTTC. The chain links TRBV24-1 to TRBJ2-1, with TRBD2 identical over 8 bases. Germline lookup yields CDR1 KGHDR and CDR2 SFDVKD. The ends lost 5 bases at V and 2 bases at J; junction bases unmatched: 4. The CDR3 is 15 amino acids.

The chain couples TRBV7-2 to TRBJ2-5; TRBD2 might be the D (5 bases). V was trimmed by 2 bases and J by 1 base, leaving 14 bases between them. This CDR3 contains 16 residues. Germline V CDR1 and CDR2: SGHTA, FQGNSA. The CDR3 region is CASSLFGRRIQETQYF. In DNA form, the CDR3 reads TGTGCCAGCAGCTTATTCGGACGGAGGATCCAAGAGACCCAGTACTTC.

This chain uses TRBV19 with TRBJ2-7, with a possible D match to TRBD1 (5 bases). CDR1 LNHDA and CDR2 SQIVND come from the germline V gene (reference sequence). The CDR3 spans 14 residues. V was trimmed by 3 bases and J by 2 bases, leaving 11 bases between them. The CDR3 nucleotides are TGTGCCAGTAGTATGCTGACAGCTCCCTACGAGCAGTACTTC. This encodes CASSMLTAPYEQYF.

The chain recombines TRBV6-2 or TRBV6-3 with TRBJ1-3; D unresolved. Germline V gene sequence: CDR1 MNHEY, CDR2 SVGEGT. The CDR3 has 15 amino acids. V lost 2 bases and J lost 3, with 11 bases in between. CDR3 protein: CASSYRSGSGNTIYF. The CDR3 bases are TGTGCCAGCAGTTACCGGTCGGGTAGTGGAAACACCATATATTTT.

The chain employs TRBV3-1 (or the pseudogene TRBV3-2) and TRBJ2-2; 8 bases agree with TRBD2. The V gene's germline CDR1 is LGHDT and CDR2 YNNKEL (reference sequence). The V gene end was trimmed by 6 bases and the J gene end by 1 base; junction bases not matched to a gene: 7. The CDR3 length is 16 residues. The CDR3 spells CASSRTSGVNTGELFF. Written as DNA, the CDR3 is TGTGCCAGCAGTCGAACTAGCGGAGTGAACACCGGGGAGCTGTTTTTT.

The chain links TRBV12-3 or TRBV12-4 to TRBJ2-3, with a tentative D call TRBD2 (5 bases). The V end lost 7 bases, the J end lost 5 bases, and 13 bases lay between the germline ends. This CDR3 is built from 13 residues. The chain's CDR3 is CASTRVGGDTQYF. CDR3 in DNA: TGTGCCAGCACGAGGGTCGGAGGAGATACGCAGTATTTT.

The chain uses TRBV19 and TRBJ1-5, with D maybe TRBD1 (6 bases). The CDR3 is made up of 14 amino acids. CDR1 and CDR2 (germline): LNHDA, SQIVND (reference sequence). Trimming pared 4 bases from V and 7 bases from J, leaving 14 bases between. The CDR3 region is CASSSRGPSQPQHF. The CDR3 DNA reads TGTGCCAGTAGTAGCAGGGGCCCGTCACAGCCCCAGCATTTT.

This chain joins TRBV6-5 and TRBJ1-4; a possible D gene is TRBD1 (6 bases). This CDR3 region has 14 residues. Looked up from germline, CDR1 is MNHEY and CDR2 is SVGAGI. The V end was cut by 7 bases, the J end by 1 base, with 10 bases between. CDR3 nucleotide sequence: TGTGCCAGCAACCAACAGGGAACTAATGAAAAACTGTTTTTT. Translating gives CASNQQGTNEKLFF.

The V call is TRBV9, the J call TRBJ2-2; 11 bases are a match to TRBD2. Germline CDR1 SGDLS, CDR2 YYNGEE. J lost 4 bases, V lost 2 bases, and 1 base had no gene match. The CDR3 sequence is 15 residues long. CDR3 sequence: CASSVGTSGTGELFF. Here the CDR3 DNA reads TGTGCCAGCAGCGTCGGGACTAGCGGCACCGGGGAGCTGTTTTTT.

The rearrangement uses TRBV29-1 and TRBJ2-1; no reliable D call. The germline V and J ends were trimmed by 4 bases and 10 bases, with 14 bases remaining between them. CDR3 length: 12 amino acids. Germline-derived CDR1 and CDR2 are SQVTM and ANQGSEA. The CDR3 nucleotides are TGCAGCGTTGCCCCTTATCTCATGGAGCAGTTCTTC. Translating gives CSVAPYLMEQFF.

This clone has a handful of counts. The gene calls are TRBV6-5 and TRBJ2-2; the D is unclear. The CDR3 loop spans 12 amino acids. Deletions cut 2 bases from V and 8 bases from J, with 6 bases between. Germline values: CDR1 MNHEY, CDR2 SVGAGI. CDR3 in DNA: TGTGCCAGCAGTTACGCAAAAGGGGAGCTGTTTTTT. It codes for CASSYAKGELFF.